These 13 T cell receptor beta chains came from one sample sequenced in a study of neurological immune-mediated disorders. TCRdb reprocessed the 5' RACE reads with MiXCR, giving one entry per CDR3 protein. The sample consists of approximately 90,000 distinct CDR3 sequences, about 3.8% of them appearing once. Sequencing input: PBMCs. These receptors were collected from a woman aged 18-29 years with multiple sclerosis.

This clonotype was observed at least ten times. The V call is TRBV5-1, the J call TRBJ2-1, with a tentative D call TRBD2 (6 bases). This CDR3 comprises 16 residues. Germline CDR1 and CDR2: SGHRS and YFSETQ. Trimming stripped 1 base from V and 3 bases from J, with 14 bases between. The CDR3 loop reads CASSLLPGVVYNEQFF. DNA for the CDR3: TGCGCCAGCAGCTTGTTACCGGGAGTGGTCTACAATGAGCAGTTCTTC.

In its sample, this clonotype was seen many times. The J gene is TRBJ1-5, the V gene TRBV7-2; TRBD1 agrees at 9 bases. This CDR3 has 18 residues. The J segment lost 2 bases and the V segment lost 5 bases, leaving 13 bases of the junction unmatched. CDR1 is SGHTA and CDR2 is FQGNSA in the germline V gene. This chain's CDR3 is CASSLRDRDIWGNQPQHF. CDR3 bases: TGTGCCAGCAGCCTCCGGGACAGGGATATTTGGGGCAATCAGCCCCAGCATTTT.

This clonotype is classed as medium-sized. This sequence joins TRBV19 and TRBJ1-1; 9 bases are shared with TRBD1. The CDR3 length is 14 residues. V shed 8 bases and J 7 bases; nucleotides not matched to a gene: 11. Germline V gene sequence: CDR1 LNHDA, CDR2 SQIVND (reference sequence). The CDR3 spells CASRPGTGKDEAFF. CDR3 bases: TGTGCCAGTCGACCGGGGACAGGGAAGGATGAAGCTTTCTTT.

This clonotype was picked up many times. The genes are TRBV20-1 and TRBJ2-1; TRBD2 agrees at 9 bases. The CDR3 consists of 16 residues. V lost 3 bases and J lost 7; bases outside the gene matches: 13. Germline loops: CDR1 DFQATT, CDR2 SNEGSKA (reference sequence). The CDR3 DNA sequence: TGCAGTGCTAGTTGGGCTAGCGGGGTATTTAGGAATGAGCAGTTCTTC. It encodes CSASWASGVFRNEQFF.

This clonotype was observed a few times. A much larger clone lies a single base off, so this may be a read error. V is TRBV12-3 or TRBV12-4 and J is TRBJ2-2, with 8 bases identical to TRBD1. V gave up 6 bases and J gave up 0 bases; unmatched junction bases: 6. The CDR3 consists of 16 residues. The CDR3 reads CASRTGVGTNTGELFF. In DNA, the CDR3 is TGTGCCAGCAGGACAGGGGTGGGAACGAACACCGGGGAGCTGTTTTTT.

This clonotype was seen a few times. CDR3 nucleotides: TGCGCCAGCAGCTTGGCGGGGTTAGATTCACCCCTCCACTTT. This encodes CASSLAGLDSPLHF. This chain joins TRBV5-1 and TRBJ1-6; D is unresolved. V was cut by 0 bases and J by 8 bases, with 9 bases left in between. The CDR3 sequence is 14 residues long. Germline lookup yields CDR1 SGHRS and CDR2 YFSETQ. The entire variable domain, with the rest obtained from reference TRBV5-1 and TRBJ1-6, is as follows: KAGVTQTPRYLIKTRGQQVTLSCSPISGHRSVSWYQQTPGQGLQFLFEYFSETQRNKGNFPGRFSGRQFSNSRSEMNVSTLELGDSALYLCASSLAGLDSPLHFGNGTRLTVT.

This clonotype was counted ten times or more. The gene calls are TRBV20-1 and TRBJ2-1, with 9 positions matching TRBD1. Germline V gene lookup returns CDR1 DFQATT and CDR2 SNEGSKA (reference sequence). The CDR3 extends over 14 amino acids. In DNA, the CDR3 is TGCAGCCTCTGGGGGACAGGGTCCTACAATGAGCAGTTCTTC. This gives the protein CSLWGTGSYNEQFF.

This clonotype occurred many times. This rearrangement joins TRBV12-3 or TRBV12-4 to TRBJ1-2, with D possibly matching TRBD1 (5 bases). Deletions cut 4 bases from V and 4 bases from J, with 13 bases between. The CDR3 covers 14 residues. CDR3 loop: CASSSTSGGYGYTF. CDR3 bases: TGTGCCAGCAGTTCGACCTCTGGGGGCTATGGCTACACCTTC.

The sample holds many counts of this clonotype. The DNA of the CDR3 is TGTGCCAGCAGTTACGACAGGTCCCAAGGGGTGAACACTGAAGCTTTCTTT. Amino acids: CASSYDRSQGVNTEAFF. The gene calls are TRBV27 and TRBJ1-1, with D tentatively TRBD1 (6 bases). Germline lookup yields CDR1 MNHEY and CDR2 SMNVEV (reference sequence). CDR3 length: 17 residues. V gave up 4 bases and J gave up 0 bases, with 18 bases separating them.

On this clonotype: At one boundary the junction diverges from the germline segment, which might be a read error. This sequence joins TRBV18 and TRBJ1-3; unclear D gene. The CDR3 is 13 residues long. CDR1 is KGHSH, CDR2 LQKENI, per germline. As DNA, the CDR3 is TGTGCCAGCTCACTGCTCTCTGGAAAAACCATATATTTT. Translation gives CASSLLSGKTIYF. Combining the CDR3 with reference TRBV18 and TRBJ1-3 gives the whole variable domain NAGVMQNPRHLVRRRGQEARLRCSPMKGHSHVYWYRQLPEEGLKFMVYLQKENIIDESGMPKERFSAEFPKEGPSILRIQQVVRGDSAAYFCASSLLSGKTIYFGEGSWLTVV.

This clonotype was seen repeatedly, ten times or more. The J gene is TRBJ2-3, the V gene TRBV7-8; D call uncertain. The V and J ends lost 3 bases and 5 bases respectively, with 6 bases between them. The germline CDR1 and CDR2 sequences are SGHVS and FQNEAQ. This CDR3 contains 12 residues. CDR3 amino acids: CASSFIRDTQYF. DNA of the CDR3: TGTGCCAGCAGCTTTATAAGAGATACGCAGTATTTT.

This clonotype was recorded a few times. This chain joins TRBV6-1 and TRBJ1-1; D not certain. The V gene lost 1 base and the J gene lost 11 bases, with 14 bases spanning the gap. The germline CDR1 and CDR2 sequences are MNHNS and SASEGT. The CDR3 runs 13 residues. The DNA for the CDR3 is TGTGCCAGCAGTGAAGGTCCTCAGAGGAGGGCTTTCTTT. Encoded protein: CASSEGPQRRAFF.

Many counts were recorded for this clonotype. The chain uses TRBV7-9 and TRBJ2-7, with TRBD1 as a possible D gene (5 bases). The germline gives CDR1 SEHNR, CDR2 FQNEAQ (reference sequence). This CDR3 comprises 14 residues. V was cut by 5 bases and J by 3 bases, with 14 bases left in between. CDR3 sequence (DNA): TGTGCCAGCAGCGACAGTGGTACGGGCTACGAGCAGTACTTC. It codes for CASSDSGTGYEQYF.